These 24 T cell receptor beta chains share one sample of origin, sequenced in a study of OX40 agonist ivuxolimab in advanced cancers. Only in-frame clones appear in the TCRdb table, and some are missing; sequencing was by immunoSEQ multiplex PCR. The data hold about 36,000 clones, with 74% observed a single time. The sequences come from CD4+ or CD8+ T cells sorted from blood, collected in a trial of the OX40 agonist ivuxolimab. Every receptor here comes from an adult with an advanced solid tumor such as melanoma, head and neck, liver or kidney cancer.

The chain links TRBV6-5 to TRBJ2-7, with D possibly TRBD2 on 5 matching bases. CDR1 and CDR2 (germline): MNHEY, SVGAGI. The CDR3 covers 12 residues. V shed 8 bases and J shed 9 bases, with 17 bases lying between them. For the CDR3, the DNA is TGTGCCAGCGGTATTAACGGGGTATGGCAGTACGTC. Its translation is CASGINGVWQYV.

The V and J genes are TRBV30 and TRBJ1-6, with 10 bases matching TRBD1. CDR1 is GTSNPN, CDR2 SVGIG, per germline (reference sequence). J was trimmed by 7 bases and V by 2 bases; bases with no gene match: 5. The CDR3 length is 15 residues. CDR3 bases: TGTGCCTGGAGTATTCCGGGACAGGGGAATTCACCCCTCCACTTT. Its translation: CAWSIPGQGNSPLHF.

The chain recombines TRBV27 with TRBJ1-6; 10 bases fit TRBD1. Germline lookup yields CDR1 MNHEY and CDR2 SMNVEV (reference sequence). The CDR3 is made up of 14 amino acids. Trimming cost V 3 bases and J 13 bases; bases outside gene matches: 6. The CDR3 nucleotides are TGTGCCAGCAGTTTTTCCGGGACAGGGGTCCCCCTCCACTTT. It codes for CASSFSGTGVPLHF.

The gene calls are TRBV11-2 and TRBJ1-2; no firm D call. The CDR3 loop spans 13 amino acids. CDR1 SGHAT and CDR2 FQNNGV come from the germline V gene. The V gene lost 5 bases and the J gene lost 8 bases, with 15 bases spanning the gap. CDR3 loop: CASSQTAVVGYTF. The CDR3 region has the DNA TGTGCCAGCAGCCAAACCGCGGTTGTCGGCTACACCTTC.

The chain combines TRBV11-2 with TRBJ2-7; 9 bases line up with TRBD1. V dropped 3 bases and J dropped 3; count of bases not matched to a gene: 3. Germline V gene sequence: CDR1 SGHAT, CDR2 FQNNGV. The CDR3 length is 14 residues. DNA of the CDR3: TGTGCCAGCAGCTTGACAGGGGGTATCTACGAGCAGTACTTC. It specifies CASSLTGGIYEQYF.

This chain connects TRBV28 to TRBJ1-2; D not certain. The CDR3 is made up of 13 amino acids. With 2 bases removed from V and 5 bases from J, the gap between germline ends came to 9 bases. Germline CDR1 is MDHEN and CDR2 is SYDVKM. CDR3 residues: CASSLDTPYGYTF. DNA for the CDR3: TGTGCCAGCAGTTTAGACACTCCATATGGCTACACCTTC.

This clone was picked up one time. V usage is TRBV7-2 and J usage is TRBJ2-2; D not certain. CDR1 is SGHTA and CDR2 is FQGNSA in the germline V gene. V lost 4 bases to trimming and J lost 3 bases, with 3 bases between them. CDR3 size: 12 residues. Here the CDR3 DNA reads TGTGCCAGCAGCTCCTACACCGGGGAGCTGTTTTTT. This gives the protein CASSSYTGELFF.

This clone has only one observation. J is TRBJ2-1 and V is TRBV7-9, with D possibly called TRBD1 or TRBD2 (5 bases each). Germline CDR1 SEHNR, CDR2 FQNEAQ (reference sequence). The CDR3 has 13 residues. V dropped 0 bases and J dropped 10 bases, with 10 bases sitting between them. In DNA form, the CDR3 reads TGTGCCAGCAGCTTAGCTTTGAGGGGAGAGCAGTTCTTC. Translating gives CASSLALRGEQFF.

Points on this clone: The conserved phenylalanine or tryptophan is not found at the CDR3 terminus, so this likely reflects a read error. The chain is built from TRBV2 and TRBJ1-6; D gene ambiguous. V was clipped by 3 bases and J by 9 bases, with 18 bases between them. The CDR3 has 16 amino acids. The V gene's germline CDR1 is SNHLY and CDR2 FYNNEI. CDR3 in amino acids: CASSEVVFPRGSPLHL. For the CDR3, the DNA is TGTGCCAGCAGTGAGGTTGTGTTTCCCCGGGGTTCACCCCTCCACCTT.

This chain connects TRBV6-6 to TRBJ1-1; unclear D gene. CDR3 size: 15 residues. Germline V gene sequence: CDR1 MNHNY, CDR2 SVGAGI (reference sequence). Between the trimmed V and J ends, which lost 0 bases and 6 bases, there was a span of 14 bases. The CDR3, as DNA: TGTGCCAGCAGTTACTCGGTGCGCGGGTCCTCTGAAGCTTTCTTT. It specifies CASSYSVRGSSEAFF.

V usage is TRBV2 and J usage is TRBJ2-3; tentatively, D is TRBD2 (7 bases). CDR3 length: 14 residues. Trimming removed 9 bases from V and 5 bases from J, with 18 bases in between. Per germline, CDR1 SNHLY and CDR2 FYNNEI. The CDR3 region is CARGGGGRQDTQYF. The CDR3 nucleotides are TGTGCCAGAGGGGGAGGGGGGAGACAAGATACGCAGTATTTT. The entire variable domain, with the rest obtained from reference TRBV2 and TRBJ2-3, is as follows: EPEVTQTPSHQVTQMGQEVILRCVPISNHLYFYWYRQILGQKVEFLVSFYNNEISEKSEIFDDQFSVERPDGSNFTLKIRSTKLEDSAMYFCARGGGGRQDTQYFGPGTRLTVL.

This chain links TRBV6-1 with TRBJ2-6; D possibly corresponds to TRBD1 (5 bases). The V and J ends lost 7 bases and 1 base respectively, with 11 bases between them. Germline CDR1 reads MNHNS; CDR2 reads SASEGT. The CDR3 contains 15 residues. The CDR3 DNA is TGTGCCAGCACCGGCAGGGAATCTGGGGCCAACGTCCTGACTTTC. Encoded protein: CASTGRESGANVLTF.

The CDR3 DNA is TGCGCCAGCAGCGTCTCACAGGGCACAGATACGCAGTATTTT. This translates into CASSVSQGTDTQYF. This rearrangement joins TRBV5-1 to TRBJ2-3; TRBD1 might be the D (5 bases). The CDR3 is 14 amino acids. Trimming shortened V by 4 bases and J by 1 base, and 10 bases separated the two germline ends. CDR1 and CDR2 from the germline V gene are SGHRS and YFSETQ.

This clone was counted between two and nine times. The chain's CDR3 is CASSPASYTEAFF. CDR3 nucleotide sequence: TGTGCCAGCAGCCCCGCTTCGTACACTGAAGCTTTCTTT. This chain uses TRBV2 with TRBJ1-1; D unresolved. Germline V gene lookup returns CDR1 SNHLY and CDR2 FYNNEI. The CDR3 totals 13 residues. The V end lost 6 bases, the J end lost 3 bases, and 11 bases lay between the germline ends.

The chain joins TRBV27 to TRBJ2-5; no clear D gene. This CDR3 spans 15 amino acids. Looked up from germline, CDR1 is MNHEY and CDR2 is SMNVEV (reference sequence). The V gene lost 2 bases and the J gene lost 4 bases, with 14 bases spanning the gap. DNA of the CDR3: TGTGCCAGCAGTTTAGGGCAGGCAAGGGCAGAGACCCAGTACTTC. Amino acids: CASSLGQARAETQYF.

This sequence joins TRBV10-3 and TRBJ2-5; D gene unclear. V was pared by 7 bases and J by 1 base, with 7 bases between. CDR3 size: 12 residues. Germline V gene sequence: CDR1 ENHRY, CDR2 SYGVKD. The CDR3 sequence: CAINGPQETQYF. The DNA of the CDR3 is TGTGCCATCAACGGGCCCCAAGAGACCCAGTACTTC.

The chain couples TRBV5-1 to TRBJ2-5; tentatively, D is TRBD1 (5 bases). V was pared by 4 bases and J by 1 base, with 14 bases between. The CDR3 consists of 15 residues. Germline CDR1 reads SGHRS; CDR2 reads YFSETQ. CDR3 amino acids: CASSAATGPQETQYF. DNA for the CDR3: TGCGCCAGCAGCGCCGCTACAGGACCCCAAGAGACCCAGTACTTC.

V usage is TRBV30 and J usage is TRBJ2-2; D gene uncertain. This CDR3 comprises 12 residues. Germline lookup yields CDR1 GTSNPN and CDR2 SVGIG (reference sequence). Trimming cost V 2 bases and J 6 bases, with 7 bases left between them. CDR3 sequence (DNA): TGTGCCTGGAGTTCCAGTTCCGGGGAGCTGTTTTTT. Translating gives CAWSSSSGELFF.

The gene calls are TRBV2 and TRBJ2-7; D not certain. The CDR3 contains 13 residues. Germline assignment: CDR1 SNHLY and CDR2 FYNNEI. V lost 3 bases to trimming and J lost 1 base, with 7 bases between them. The CDR3 here is CASSEVLSYEQYF. For the CDR3, the DNA is TGTGCCAGCAGTGAGGTTCTATCCTACGAGCAGTACTTC.

The rearrangement joins TRBV7-3 to TRBJ2-5; D is possibly TRBD2 (5 bases). Germline assignment: CDR1 SGHTA and CDR2 FQGTGA. V lost 4 bases and J lost 5, with 20 bases in between. The CDR3 is 16 amino acids. This chain's CDR3 is CASSSLPGVQKETQYF. CDR3 bases: TGTGCCAGCAGCTCGCTCCCCGGGGTCCAGAAGGAGACCCAGTACTTC.

This rearrangement joins TRBV6-5 to TRBJ1-2; perhaps TRBD1 as D (5 bases). CDR3 length: 13 amino acids. The V end lost 5 bases, the J end lost 5 bases, and 12 bases lay between the germline ends. The germline V gene encodes CDR1 MNHEY and CDR2 SVGAGI. Here the CDR3 reads CASSLQGTYGYTF. The CDR3 DNA follows: TGTGCCAGCAGTCTTCAGGGAACTTATGGCTACACCTTC.

The rearrangement uses TRBV6-5 and TRBJ2-7; TRBD1 matches 11 bases. V shed 5 bases and J 6 bases; nucleotides not matched to a gene: 3. The germline V gene encodes CDR1 MNHEY and CDR2 SVGAGI. The CDR3 covers 13 residues. The CDR3 DNA reads as TGTGCCAGCAGTGGGGACAGGGGGTCCGAGCAGTACTTC. This encodes CASSGDRGSEQYF.

The rearrangement links TRBV4-1 to TRBJ1-6; no definite D call. This CDR3 is built from 12 residues. Germline lookup yields CDR1 MGHRA and CDR2 YSYEKL. V was shortened by 4 bases and J by 8 bases, with 6 bases between the two germline ends. In DNA form, the CDR3 reads TGCGCCAGCAGCCCGCCCTATTCACCCCTCCACTTT. Translation gives CASSPPYSPLHF.

The CDR3 protein is CASSKALETQYF. The CDR3 coding sequence is TGTGCCAGCAGCAAAGCTCTAGAGACCCAGTACTTC. V and J are TRBV21-1 and TRBJ2-5; the table names TRBD2, a call not compared with the DNA. TRBV21-1 is given as a pseudogene. The CDR3 covers 12 residues.